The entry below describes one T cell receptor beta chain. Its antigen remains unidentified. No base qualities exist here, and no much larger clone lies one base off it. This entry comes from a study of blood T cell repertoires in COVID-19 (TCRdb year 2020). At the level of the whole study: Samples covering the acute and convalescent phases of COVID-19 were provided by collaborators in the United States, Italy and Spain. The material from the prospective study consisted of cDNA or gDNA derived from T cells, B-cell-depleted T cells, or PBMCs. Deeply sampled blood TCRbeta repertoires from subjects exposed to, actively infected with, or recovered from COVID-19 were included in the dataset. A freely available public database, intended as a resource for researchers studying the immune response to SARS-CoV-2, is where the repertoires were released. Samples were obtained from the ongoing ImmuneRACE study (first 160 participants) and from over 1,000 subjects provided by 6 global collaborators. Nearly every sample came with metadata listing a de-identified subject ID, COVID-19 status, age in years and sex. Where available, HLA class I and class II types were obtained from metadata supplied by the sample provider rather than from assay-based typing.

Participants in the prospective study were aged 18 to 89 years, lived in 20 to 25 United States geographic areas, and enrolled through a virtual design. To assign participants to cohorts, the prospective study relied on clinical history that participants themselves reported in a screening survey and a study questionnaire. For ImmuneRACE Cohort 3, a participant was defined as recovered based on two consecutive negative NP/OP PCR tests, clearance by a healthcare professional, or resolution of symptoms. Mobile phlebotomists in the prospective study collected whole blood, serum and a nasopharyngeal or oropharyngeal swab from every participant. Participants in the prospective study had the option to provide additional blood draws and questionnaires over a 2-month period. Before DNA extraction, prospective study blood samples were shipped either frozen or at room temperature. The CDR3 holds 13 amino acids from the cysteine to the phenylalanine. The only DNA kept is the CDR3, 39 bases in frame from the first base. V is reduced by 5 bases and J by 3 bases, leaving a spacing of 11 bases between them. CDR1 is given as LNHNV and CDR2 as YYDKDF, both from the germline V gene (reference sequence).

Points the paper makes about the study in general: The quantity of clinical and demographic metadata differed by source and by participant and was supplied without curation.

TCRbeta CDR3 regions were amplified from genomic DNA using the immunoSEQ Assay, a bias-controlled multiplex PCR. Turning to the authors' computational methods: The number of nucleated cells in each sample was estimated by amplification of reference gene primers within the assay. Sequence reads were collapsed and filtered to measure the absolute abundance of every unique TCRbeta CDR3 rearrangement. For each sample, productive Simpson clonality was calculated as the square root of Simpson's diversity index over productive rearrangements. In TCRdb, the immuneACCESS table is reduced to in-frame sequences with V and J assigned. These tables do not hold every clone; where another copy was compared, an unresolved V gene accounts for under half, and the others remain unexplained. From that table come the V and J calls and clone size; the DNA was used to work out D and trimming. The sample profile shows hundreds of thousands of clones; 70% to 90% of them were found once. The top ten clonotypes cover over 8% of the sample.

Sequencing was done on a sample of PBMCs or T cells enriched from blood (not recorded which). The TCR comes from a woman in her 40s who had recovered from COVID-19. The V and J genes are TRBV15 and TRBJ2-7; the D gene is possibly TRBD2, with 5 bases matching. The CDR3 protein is CATSPGRGYEQYF. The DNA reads TGTGCCACCAGCCCTGGCCGGGGCTACGAGCAGTACTTC.